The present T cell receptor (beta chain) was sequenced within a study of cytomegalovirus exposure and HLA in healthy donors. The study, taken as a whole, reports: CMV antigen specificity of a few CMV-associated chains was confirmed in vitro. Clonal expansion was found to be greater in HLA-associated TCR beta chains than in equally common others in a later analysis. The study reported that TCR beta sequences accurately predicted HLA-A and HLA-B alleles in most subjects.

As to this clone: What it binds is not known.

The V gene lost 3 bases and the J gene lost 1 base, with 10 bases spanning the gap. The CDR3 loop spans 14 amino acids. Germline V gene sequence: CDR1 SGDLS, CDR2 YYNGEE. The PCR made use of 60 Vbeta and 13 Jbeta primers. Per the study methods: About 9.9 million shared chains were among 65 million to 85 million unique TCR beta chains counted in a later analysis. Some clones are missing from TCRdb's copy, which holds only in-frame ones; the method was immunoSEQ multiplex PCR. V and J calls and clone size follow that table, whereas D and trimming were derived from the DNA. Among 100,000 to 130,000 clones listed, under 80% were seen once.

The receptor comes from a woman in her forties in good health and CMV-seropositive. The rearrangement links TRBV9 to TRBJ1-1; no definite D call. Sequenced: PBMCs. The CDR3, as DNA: TGTGCCAGCAGCGCGAGACGGGAGAACACTGAAGCTTTCTTT. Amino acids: CASSARRENTEAFF.